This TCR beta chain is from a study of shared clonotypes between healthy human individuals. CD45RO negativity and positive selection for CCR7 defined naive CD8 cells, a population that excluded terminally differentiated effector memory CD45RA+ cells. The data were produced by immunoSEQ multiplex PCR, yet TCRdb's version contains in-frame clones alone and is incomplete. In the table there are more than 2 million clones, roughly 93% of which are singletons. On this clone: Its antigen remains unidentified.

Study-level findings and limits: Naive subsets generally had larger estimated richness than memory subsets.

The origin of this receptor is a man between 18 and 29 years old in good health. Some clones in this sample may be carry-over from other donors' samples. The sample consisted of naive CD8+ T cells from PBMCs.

The CDR3 loop reads CASSEARRMGEQFF. The CDR3 DNA is TGTGCCAGCAGTGAAGCGCGACGGATGGGTGAGCAGTTCTTC. This chain links TRBV6-1 with TRBJ2-1, with unresolved D. Trimming took off 0 bases at V and 9 bases at J, with 12 bases between the two ends. Germline loops: CDR1 MNHNS, CDR2 SASEGT. The CDR3 spans 14 residues.